This is a list of T cell receptor beta chains from one sample in a study of PD-1 and CTLA-4 blockade in melanoma. Some clones are missing from TCRdb's copy, which holds only in-frame ones; the method was immunoSEQ multiplex PCR. The data show tens of thousands of clones, approximately 88% seen once. This sample comprised CD8+ T cells from peripheral blood, obtained before anti-PD-1 treatment. Every receptor here comes from a human donor with melanoma. Each CDR3 is given with its conserved first and last residue. Fields, in order: D gene, V gene, J gene, CDR3 protein. The D gene is left open where the match is weak.

>NA|TRBV27|TRBJ2-7
CASSLSKWGGNEQYF
>NA|TRBV14|TRBJ2-2
CASSHTSRHYTGELFF
>NA|TRBV27|TRBJ1-6
CASSLVGGRYNSPLHF
>NA|TRBV9|TRBJ2-7
CASSVADSLYEQYF
>NA|TRBV28|TRBJ1-5
CASSPMAGWHQPQHF
>TRBD2|TRBV4-1|TRBJ2-1
CASSQDPTASGPYNEQFF
>NA|TRBV28|TRBJ1-1
CASEQGVGEAFF
>TRBD2|TRBV10-2|TRBJ2-2
CASSELVAGTGELFF
>NA|TRBV28|TRBJ1-1
CASSLDGNTEAFF
>NA|TRBV30|TRBJ2-7
CAWSDPPALQTEQYF
>TRBD1|TRBV3-1/TRBV3-2|TRBJ2-1
CASSPRGQGDEQFF
>NA|TRBV5-8|TRBJ2-6
CASSGQREAGANVLTF
>TRBD2|TRBV6-4|TRBJ2-1
CASSAGTSGFNEQFF
>NA|TRBV12-3/TRBV12-4|TRBJ1-1
CASSFGTPEAFF
>TRBD2|TRBV7-9|TRBJ2-3
CASSSYTSGSTDTQYF
>NA|TRBV3-1/TRBV3-2|TRBJ2-5
CASSQEYGLQETQYF
>NA|TRBV6-5|TRBJ1-2
CATPGTDYGYTF
>TRBD1|TRBV30|TRBJ1-1
CAWSPRGRGGSKAFF
>NA|TRBV19|TRBJ1-5
CASSLSREYQKSNQPQHF
>NA|TRBV5-6|TRBJ2-7
CASSLVVDEQYF
>NA|TRBV14|TRBJ2-1
CASSQWPGDNEQFF
>NA|TRBV11-2|TRBJ2-7
CASSLEDSYEQYF
>NA|TRBV29-1|TRBJ2-1
CSVARERYNEQFF
>TRBD1|TRBV5-5|TRBJ2-5
CASSFGTAEETQYF
>TRBD2|TRBV18|TRBJ2-7
CASSPPAGESYEQYF
>NA|TRBV9|TRBJ1-5
CASSVGGVGNQPQHF
>TRBD1|TRBV30|TRBJ2-4
CAWSLGQGENIQYF
>TRBD1|TRBV30|TRBJ1-4
CAWTGGQGLYEKLFF
>TRBD1|TRBV14|TRBJ1-1
CASSQPATGGWTEAFF
>NA|TRBV28|TRBJ1-2
CASTPRAGPLYGYTF
>TRBD1|TRBV24-1|TRBJ1-2
CATTNGQGGYTF
>NA|TRBV25-1|TRBJ1-1
CASTFGEGEATEAFF
>TRBD1|TRBV6-5|TRBJ1-2
CASSVQGSRYGYTF
>NA|TRBV5-6|TRBJ1-6
CASSFGVNSPLHF
>NA|TRBV27|TRBJ1-5
CASSLSTYSNQPQHF
>TRBD2|TRBV3-1/TRBV3-2|TRBJ2-1
CASSPGTGTSDDEQFF
>NA|TRBV10-2|TRBJ2-3
CASSGTRLPTGSTDTQYF
>TRBD2|TRBV5-1|TRBJ2-7
CASSLDTGTSGMEQYF
>TRBD2|TRBV3-1/TRBV3-2|TRBJ2-1
CASSLQRGTSGFSSYNEQFF
>NA|TRBV7-9|TRBJ2-1
CASSPQGVSYNEQFF